This TCR beta chain was obtained from a study of OX40 agonist ivuxolimab in advanced cancers. Study-wide background: Participants, 82.7% male, averaged about 59 years of age, ranging from about 23 to 79. Points from the study as a whole: On average, a greater number of expanded clones characterised CD8+ T cells relative to CD4+.

Germline V CDR1 and CDR2: SGHVS, FQNEAQ. Trimming stripped 7 bases from V and 0 bases from J, with 25 bases between. The CDR3 consists of 18 residues. Comment on this clone: The antigen remains unidentified.

Measured with immunoSEQ multiplex PCR; TCRdb has only the in-frame clones, and not every one. The repertoire holds tens of thousands of clones, with 70% to 85% as singletons. The specimen comprised CD4+ or CD8+ T cells sorted from blood, sampled in a trial of the OX40 agonist ivuxolimab. The rearrangement joins TRBV7-8 to TRBJ2-7, with a weak D call TRBD1 (6 bases). This clonotype originated in an adult with an advanced solid tumor such as melanoma, head and neck, liver or kidney cancer. CDR3 DNA sequence: TGTGCCAGCACCCCCCCTCGCGATGGGGGCCCTAGCTCCTACGAGCAGTACTTC. As protein: CASTPPRDGGPSSYEQYF. Based on the CDR3 plus reference TRBV7-8 and TRBJ2-7, the full variable domain is GAGVSQSPRYKVAKRGQDVALRCDPISGHVSLFWYQQALGQGPEFLTYFQNEAQLDKSGLPSDRFFAERPEGSVSTLKIQRTQQEDSAVYLCASTPPRDGGPSSYEQYFGPGTRLTVT.